The clone carrying this T cell receptor beta chain was recorded once. These data are taken from a study of blood T cell repertoires in COVID-19. Background on the study: The United States, Italy and Spain supplied acute and convalescent COVID-19 samples. Sources were T cells, B-cell-depleted T cells, or PBMCs; the material itself was cDNA or gDNA.

Losses at the gene ends were 2 bases for V and 4 bases for J; bases not matched to a gene: 6. This CDR3 comprises 16 residues. CDR1 LNHDA and CDR2 SQIVND come from the germline V gene (reference sequence). Per the original data handling: Amplification with reference gene primers provided the estimates of nucleated cell counts. Method: immunoSEQ multiplex PCR; TCRdb's copy keeps in-frame clones and lacks some. V and J calls and clone size are copied from that table; D and trimming were computed from the DNA. The sample carries some 250,000 clones, roughly 84% recorded once. Sequencing was performed on peripheral blood. The source of this sequence is a woman under 30 with acute or convalescent COVID-19. The gene calls are TRBV19 and TRBJ2-5, with 11 bases fitting TRBD2. The CDR3 spells CASSITSGSWRETQYF. As DNA, the CDR3 is TGTGCCAGTAGTATAACTAGCGGGAGTTGGAGAGAGACCCAGTACTTC.